These 27 T cell receptor beta chains share one sample of origin, sequenced in a study of early T cells in non-severe SARS-CoV-2 infection. TCRdb itself ran the 5' RACE reads through MiXCR, one entry per CDR3 protein. This sample has tens of thousands of distinct CDR3 sequences; roughly 8% occur once, and the top ten carry 9.4%. Sequencing was done on a sample of whole blood. The receptor source for this set is an adult who was a healthcare worker with PCR-confirmed SARS-CoV-2 infection or an uninfected control (not recorded which).

The chain employs TRBV5-1 and TRBJ2-2, with D hard to call. There are 13 residues in the CDR3. CDR1 and CDR2 (germline): SGHRS, YFSETQ. Trimming pared 1 base from V and 6 bases from J, leaving 7 bases between. The CDR3 protein is CASSLTVSGELFF. The CDR3 coding sequence is TGCGCCAGCAGCTTGACGGTATCCGGGGAGCTGTTTTTT.

This clonotype was observed at least ten times. The chain employs TRBV11-2 and TRBJ2-3; 8 nucleotides agree with TRBD2. Germline V gene data show CDR1 as SGHAT and CDR2 as FQNNGV. The J segment lost 5 bases and the V segment lost 4 bases, leaving 2 bases of the junction unmatched. The CDR3 is made up of 13 amino acids. The CDR3 loop reads CASSYTSGDTQYF. CDR3 sequence (DNA): TGTGCCAGCAGCTACACTAGCGGAGATACGCAGTATTTT.

The CDR3 region has the DNA TGTGCAAGTCGCTTAAACAGGGGTTGGGCTGAAGCTTTCTTT. The encoded protein is CASRLNRGWAEAFF. This chain joins TRBV12-2 and TRBJ1-1; the table gives TRBD1 as D, unverified against the DNA. TRBV12-2 is given as a pseudogene. The CDR3 totals 14 residues.

The V gene is TRBV7-2, the J gene TRBJ1-1, with D unclear. V shed 3 bases and J shed 5 bases, with 16 bases lying between them. The CDR3 extends over 15 amino acids. Germline assignment: CDR1 SGHTA and CDR2 FQGNSA. The CDR3 nucleotides are TGTGCCAGCAGCTTTGGAGGGATCAGAGAGACTGAAGCTTTCTTT. Residues: CASSFGGIRETEAFF.

This clonotype was observed a handful of times. The gene calls are TRBV25-1 and TRBJ1-6, with TRBD1 identical over 7 bases. The CDR3 covers 13 residues. Losses at the gene ends were 6 bases for V and 10 bases for J; bases not matched to a gene: 6. The germline CDR1 and CDR2 sequences are MGHDK and SYGVNS. The CDR3 DNA reads TGTGCCAGCAGCAGGGGGGACATGTCACCCCTCCACTTT. As protein: CASSRGDMSPLHF.

The chain joins TRBV29-1 to TRBJ2-7, with a weak D call TRBD2 (6 bases). The V gene's germline CDR1 is SQVTM and CDR2 ANQGSEA. Trimming stripped 6 bases from V and 3 bases from J, with 12 bases between. The CDR3 sequence is 12 residues long. This chain's CDR3 is CSVQGEVYEQYF. CDR3 sequence (DNA): TGCAGCGTCCAAGGGGAGGTCTACGAGCAGTACTTC.

There are many counts of this clonotype. V is TRBV5-5 and J is TRBJ2-3, with 9 bases that match TRBD1. The V gene's germline CDR1 is SGHKS and CDR2 YYEKEE (reference sequence). V was pared by 4 bases and J by 1 base, with 4 bases of the junction left unmatched. The CDR3 sequence is 15 residues long. CDR3 protein: CASSGTGLGTDTQYF. In DNA, the CDR3 is TGTGCCAGCAGCGGGACAGGGTTGGGCACAGATACGCAGTATTTT.

This clonotype turned up a few times. The chain combines TRBV9 with TRBJ2-2; D call uncertain. The germline V and J ends were trimmed by 1 base and 6 bases, with 7 bases remaining between them. Germline-derived CDR1 and CDR2 are SGDLS and YYNGEE. The CDR3 is 13 residues long. The chain's CDR3 is CASSVTVSGELFF. The DNA of the CDR3 is TGTGCCAGCAGCGTAACTGTTTCCGGGGAGCTGTTTTTT.

This clonotype was counted ten times or more. The genes are TRBV28 and TRBJ2-5; 9 nucleotides line up with TRBD1. There are 15 residues in the CDR3. Germline V gene data show CDR1 as MDHEN and CDR2 as SYDVKM. Trimming cost V 5 bases and J 2 bases; bases outside gene matches: 6. DNA of the CDR3: TGTGCCAGCAGTCTTACAGGGGGCGGTCAAGAGACCCAGTACTTC. Its protein is CASSLTGGGQETQYF.

The rearrangement joins TRBV6-5 to TRBJ1-4; 9 nucleotides line up with TRBD1. This CDR3 has 16 amino acids. V lost 5 bases to trimming and J lost 7 bases; unmatched junction nucleotides: 11. CDR1 is MNHEY and CDR2 is SVGAGI in the germline V gene. The CDR3 loop reads CASSRRDRAVGEKLFF. The DNA for the CDR3 is TGTGCCAGCAGTCGCCGGGACAGGGCTGTCGGTGAAAAACTGTTTTTT.

There are many counts of this clonotype. The V gene is TRBV9, the J gene TRBJ2-2; D is unresolved. The CDR3 contains 11 residues. Trimming stripped 0 bases from V and 8 bases from J, with 2 bases between. The germline CDR1 and CDR2 sequences are SGDLS and YYNGEE. The CDR3 region is CASSVDGELFF. The DNA for the CDR3 is TGTGCCAGCAGCGTAGATGGGGAGCTGTTTTTT.

This clonotype was seen at least ten times. The rearrangement links TRBV9 to TRBJ2-3; 7 bases are a match to TRBD2. Germline V gene data show CDR1 as SGDLS and CDR2 as YYNGEE. This CDR3 has 16 amino acids. The V gene end was trimmed by 0 bases and the J gene end by 0 bases; junction bases not matched to a gene: 4. The CDR3 here is CASSVELASSTDTQYF. In DNA, the CDR3 is TGTGCCAGCAGCGTAGAACTAGCGTCTAGCACAGATACGCAGTATTTT.

This clonotype was counted a few times. This chain joins TRBV29-1 and TRBJ2-7, with 10 bases lining up with TRBD1. Germline trimming cut 8 bases from V and 5 bases from J; bases unmatched to any gene: 9. Germline assignment: CDR1 SQVTM and CDR2 ANQGSEA. CDR3 length: 13 amino acids. CDR3: CSSRGQGEDEQYF. In DNA, the CDR3 is TGCAGCTCCAGAGGACAGGGGGAGGACGAGCAGTACTTC.

By sample share, this clonotype is medium-sized. V usage is TRBV20-1 and J usage is TRBJ2-4; 14 nucleotides match TRBD2. V shed 0 bases and J 3 bases; nucleotides not matched to a gene: 13. CDR1 and CDR2 (germline): DFQATT, SNEGSKA (reference sequence). There are 20 residues in the CDR3. The chain's CDR3 is CSARDQGLAGVGVVKNIQYF. The CDR3 nucleotides read TGCAGTGCTAGAGACCAGGGACTAGCGGGAGTGGGAGTTGTCAAAAACATTCAGTACTTC.

Ten or more counts support this clonotype. The genes are TRBV7-9 and TRBJ1-2, with TRBD1 as a possible D gene (5 bases). V lost 7 bases to trimming and J lost 5 bases, with 20 bases between them. The germline V gene has CDR1 SEHNR and CDR2 FQNEAQ (reference sequence). The CDR3 consists of 15 residues. CDR3 amino acids: CASTPPGGGGYGYTF. The CDR3 nucleotides are TGTGCCAGCACCCCCCCGGGGGGTGGAGGGTATGGCTACACCTTC.

The V and J genes are TRBV2 and TRBJ2-7; 7 bases fit TRBD1. The germline V gene encodes CDR1 SNHLY and CDR2 FYNNEI. V shed 2 bases and J 4 bases; nucleotides not matched to a gene: 5. The CDR3 has 14 amino acids. This CDR3 is CASSELGQTYEQYF. CDR3 DNA sequence: TGTGCCAGCAGTGAACTGGGACAGACATACGAGCAGTACTTC.

This clonotype has at least ten counts. The chain employs TRBV11-2 and TRBJ1-1; D unclear. Germline V gives CDR1 SGHAT, CDR2 FQNNGV. The CDR3 consists of 14 residues. The ends were cut back, 7 bases at V and 0 bases at J, with 12 bases in the middle. The CDR3 loop is CASTQTLMNTEAFF. The CDR3 DNA reads TGTGCCAGCACCCAGACCCTTATGAACACTGAAGCTTTCTTT. Complete variable domain (other parts from reference TRBV11-2 and TRBJ1-1): EAGVAQSPRYKIIEKRQSVAFWCNPISGHATLYWYQQILGQGPKLLIQFQNNGVVDDSQLPKDRFSAERLKGVDSTLKIQPAKLEDSAVYLCASTQTLMNTEAFFGQGTRLTVV.

This clonotype was observed many times. The chain employs TRBV5-1 and TRBJ2-3; TRBD1 agrees at 11 bases. CDR1 is SGHRS and CDR2 is YFSETQ in the germline V gene. V lost 3 bases, J lost 0 bases, and 6 bases stayed unmatched. The CDR3 totals 17 residues. The CDR3 reads CASSYRTGGGSTDTQYF. The CDR3 coding sequence is TGCGCCAGCAGCTACCGGACAGGGGGCGGTAGCACAGATACGCAGTATTTT.

This chain uses TRBV10-1 with TRBJ1-5; the D is unclear. Germline assignment: CDR1 WNHNN and CDR2 SYGVQD (reference sequence). This CDR3 is 17 amino acids long. V shed 9 bases and J shed 3 bases, with 24 bases lying between them. CDR3 nucleotide sequence: TGCGCCAGAATACCGGACCCCAGCCCACCTCACAATCAGCCCCAGCATTTT. It codes for CARIPDPSPPHNQPQHF.

This clonotype appeared many times. The rearrangement joins TRBV7-2 to TRBJ1-1; D unclear. Looked up from germline, CDR1 is SGHTA and CDR2 is FQGNSA. This CDR3 spans 14 amino acids. The V end was cut by 0 bases, the J end by 4 bases, with 9 bases between. CDR3 coding DNA: TGTGCCAGCAGCTTAGCTCAACGGAGCACTGAAGCTTTCTTT. Translating gives CASSLAQRSTEAFF.

This clonotype has a handful of counts. The chain couples TRBV2 to TRBJ2-1; the match to TRBD2 covers 8 bases. J lost 8 bases, V lost 6 bases, and 6 bases had no gene match. CDR3 length equals 13 residues. Per germline, CDR1 SNHLY and CDR2 FYNNEI. The CDR3 protein is CASSMTSVYEQFF. The CDR3 DNA is TGTGCCAGCAGCATGACTAGCGTCTATGAGCAGTTCTTC.

This clonotype was counted between two and nine times. The chain recombines TRBV27 with TRBJ2-7; D perhaps matches TRBD2 (6 bases). Germline V CDR1 and CDR2: MNHEY, SMNVEV (reference sequence). The V end was cut by 4 bases, the J end by 3 bases, with 19 bases between. This CDR3 is built from 16 residues. Here the CDR3 reads CASSSGRQLRGYEQYF. CDR3 bases: TGTGCCAGCAGTTCCGGGAGACAGTTAAGAGGCTACGAGCAGTACTTC.

This clonotype was counted ten times or more. This chain links TRBV20-1 with TRBJ1-2; 8 nucleotides align to TRBD1. The ends lost 5 bases at V and 8 bases at J; junction bases unmatched: 10. This CDR3 is built from 13 residues. Germline lookup yields CDR1 DFQATT and CDR2 SNEGSKA (reference sequence). The CDR3 DNA follows: TGCAGTGCTCAATCTGGACAGGGTCGGGGCTACACCTTC. Residues: CSAQSGQGRGYTF.

At least ten counts were recorded for this clonotype. This chain joins TRBV20-1 and TRBJ2-3, with 12 bases aligning to TRBD2. With V trimmed by 0 bases and J by 3 bases, 7 bases remained unmatched. The length of the CDR3 is 17 residues. Germline CDR1 reads DFQATT; CDR2 reads SNEGSKA (reference sequence). CDR3 amino acids: CSAREMGLAGGTDTQYF. CDR3 in DNA: TGCAGTGCTAGAGAAATGGGGCTAGCGGGAGGGACAGATACGCAGTATTTT.

This clonotype was observed many times. The gene calls are TRBV7-9 and TRBJ2-6; D uncertain. The CDR3 extends over 15 amino acids. The V and J ends lost 5 bases and 0 bases respectively, with 8 bases between them. Germline V CDR1 and CDR2: SEHNR, FQNEAQ (reference sequence). In DNA form, the CDR3 reads TGTGCCAGCAGCCCCCAACTCTCTGGGGCCAACGTCCTGACTTTC. Amino acid sequence: CASSPQLSGANVLTF.

The table lists this clonotype with many counts. The gene calls are TRBV30 and TRBJ2-3, with 9 bases aligning to TRBD2. This CDR3 has 15 residues. Unmatched junction bases numbered 11, after V lost 3 bases and J lost 7 bases. Looked up from germline, CDR1 is GTSNPN and CDR2 is SVGIG (reference sequence). The CDR3 spells CAWSKTSGGGYTQYF. In DNA, the CDR3 is TGTGCCTGGAGCAAGACTAGCGGAGGGGGGTATACGCAGTATTTT.

This chain joins TRBV5-1 and TRBJ1-4, with no clear D. The V end lost 5 bases, the J end lost 7 bases, and 9 bases lay between the germline ends. This CDR3 is built from 12 residues. Germline CDR1 reads SGHRS; CDR2 reads YFSETQ. DNA for the CDR3: TGCGCCAGCAGGGGCGCCGGTGAAAAACTGTTTTTT. This gives the protein CASRGAGEKLFF.